A single sample gave rise to the 26 T cell receptor beta chains below, sequenced in a study of PD-1 blockade in classical Hodgkin lymphoma. Some clones are missing from TCRdb's copy, which holds only in-frame ones; the method was immunoSEQ multiplex PCR. Altogether approximately 100,000 clones are present, 83% being singletons, with the ten largest covering 17%. Time point denoted: cycle 4 day 1 (C4D1), after 6 weeks of nivolumab. With no exception, relapse followed autologous stem cell transplantation in all patients, and brentuximab vedotin exposure varied. This material consisted of peripheral blood mononuclear cells (PBMCs), taken before the fourth cycle of nivolumab. Source of these receptors: a human donor with classical Hodgkin lymphoma.

V and J are TRBV18 and TRBJ2-7; no definite D call. V was clipped by 4 bases and J by 2 bases, with 6 bases between them. Germline CDR1 KGHSH, CDR2 LQKENI. The CDR3 runs to 12 residues. The CDR3 DNA is TGTGCCAGCTCACTAGACCCCTACGAGCAGTACTTC. Its protein product is CASSLDPYEQYF.

The chain's CDR3 is CASSITPAGSHEQYF. The CDR3 nucleotides read TGCGCCAGCAGTATCACCCCGGCAGGGTCCCACGAGCAGTACTTC. The chain is built from TRBV10-2 and TRBJ2-7; maybe TRBD1 (5 bases). The CDR3 covers 15 residues. Germline CDR1 and CDR2: WSHSY and SAAADI. Between the trimmed V and J ends, which lost 5 bases and 5 bases, there was a span of 19 bases.

The rearrangement uses TRBV2 and TRBJ2-4; weak D call: TRBD1 (6 bases). Germline CDR1 is SNHLY and CDR2 is FYNNEI. The V end lost 6 bases, the J end lost 2 bases, and 14 bases lay between the germline ends. The CDR3 runs 15 residues. CDR3 DNA sequence: TGTGCCAGCAGCTCTTACCAGGGGACCAAAAACATTCAGTACTTC. Protein sequence: CASSSYQGTKNIQYF. Together with reference TRBV2 and TRBJ2-4, the CDR3 gives the full variable domain: EPEVTQTPSHQVTQMGQEVILRCVPISNHLYFYWYRQILGQKVEFLVSFYNNEISEKSEIFDDQFSVERPDGSNFTLKIRSTKLEDSAMYFCASSSYQGTKNIQYFGAGTRLSVL.

The chain has TRBV25-1 and TRBJ2-7; TRBD1 matches 10 bases. Looked up from germline, CDR1 is MGHDK and CDR2 is SYGVNS. The CDR3 consists of 13 residues. Germline trimming cut 3 bases from V and 5 bases from J; bases unmatched to any gene: 1. CDR3 residues: CASSEGTGDEQYF. In DNA, the CDR3 is TGTGCCAGCAGTGAGGGGACAGGGGACGAGCAGTACTTC.

This chain joins TRBV27 and TRBJ2-3; 9 bases fit TRBD2. The V and J ends lost 2 bases and 4 bases, in that order; junction bases with no gene match: 4. Germline V gene data show CDR1 as MNHEY and CDR2 as SMNVEV (reference sequence). This CDR3 is built from 15 residues. CDR3 sequence: CASSLNRLAADTQYF. Here the CDR3 DNA reads TGTGCCAGCAGTTTAAATCGACTAGCGGCAGATACGCAGTATTTT.

The V and J genes are TRBV5-6 and TRBJ1-1; 8 bases are shared with TRBD1. The CDR3 has 13 residues. With 9 bases clipped from V and 3 bases from J, the junction kept 7 bases outside the gene matches. From germline, CDR1 is SGHDT and CDR2 YYEEEE. The CDR3 DNA reads TGTGCCACCTCAGGGGGCGCCGACACTGAAGCTTTCTTT. Residues: CATSGGADTEAFF.

The rearrangement uses TRBV4-3 and TRBJ2-1, with TRBD2 identical over 7 bases. Germline-derived CDR1 and CDR2 are LGHNA and YSLEER. CDR3 size: 13 residues. V lost 2 bases to trimming and J lost 7 bases; unmatched junction nucleotides: 2. The CDR3 bases are TGCGCCAGCAGCCAACCCGGGAGGAATGAGCAGTTCTTC. This encodes CASSQPGRNEQFF.

The chain couples TRBV11-3 to TRBJ2-7; no clear D gene. The CDR3 contains 14 residues. Germline V gene data show CDR1 as SGHNT and CDR2 as YENEEA. V lost 2 bases and J 1 base, leaving 9 bases between the germline ends. CDR3 residues: CASSLMAGSYEQYF. In DNA, the CDR3 is TGTGCCAGCAGCTTAATGGCAGGATCCTACGAGCAGTACTTC.

This clone was seen a few times. The genes are TRBV19 and TRBJ1-1; D is ambiguous. Between the trimmed V and J ends, which lost 7 bases and 0 bases, there was a span of 9 bases. Germline CDR1 LNHDA, CDR2 SQIVND (reference sequence). The CDR3 contains 13 residues. The CDR3 reads CASKDDMNTEAFF. Written as DNA, the CDR3 is TGTGCCAGTAAGGACGACATGAACACTGAAGCTTTCTTT.

The gene calls are TRBV2 and TRBJ1-2; 8 bases line up with TRBD1. This CDR3 has 13 residues. J lost 5 bases, V lost 6 bases, and 5 bases had no gene match. Germline V gene data show CDR1 as SNHLY and CDR2 as FYNNEI. CDR3 in amino acids: CASSRDRIYGYTF. For the CDR3, the DNA is TGTGCCAGCAGCCGGGACAGGATTTATGGCTACACCTTC.

The chain combines TRBV5-4 with TRBJ2-2, with 13 positions matching TRBD2. The CDR3 extends over 16 amino acids. CDR1 and CDR2 from the germline V gene are SGHNT and YYREEE (reference sequence). The V gene end was trimmed by 4 bases and the J gene end by 1 base; junction bases not matched to a gene: 1. The CDR3 nucleotides read TGTGCCAGCAGCAGACTAGCGGGAGGGAACACCGGGGAGCTGTTTTTT. This codes for CASSRLAGGNTGELFF.

The chain employs TRBV30 and TRBJ2-5; tentatively, D is TRBD1 or TRBD2 (5 bases each). This CDR3 is built from 15 residues. Germline V gene lookup returns CDR1 GTSNPN and CDR2 SVGIG (reference sequence). Deletions cut 3 bases from V and 5 bases from J, with 19 bases between. The DNA of the CDR3 is TGTGCCTGGAGCCCCGGGGCCGTTGCAGCGGAGACCCAGTACTTC. It encodes CAWSPGAVAAETQYF.

V is TRBV6-5 and J is TRBJ1-4, with 7 bases that match TRBD1. CDR1 and CDR2 (germline): MNHEY, SVGAGI. The CDR3 sequence is 12 residues long. V lost 6 bases and J lost 14; bases outside the gene matches: 9. Written as DNA, the CDR3 is TGTGCCAGCAGGGCTAACAGGGGTGGCCTGTTTTTT. Protein product: CASRANRGGLFF.

The J gene is TRBJ2-2, the V gene TRBV10-3; TRBD2 matches 9 bases. The CDR3 has 15 residues. Germline CDR1 and CDR2: ENHRY and SYGVKD. The V gene end was trimmed by 6 bases and the J gene end by 6 bases; junction bases not matched to a gene: 8. The CDR3 region is CAIRSSGSPSGELFF. The CDR3, as DNA: TGTGCCATCAGGAGTAGCGGGAGCCCGTCCGGGGAGCTGTTTTTT.

As DNA, the CDR3 is TGTGCCAGTAGTATAAAACATGGGACCCCGAGAGTCATTCAGTACTTC. Its protein product is CASSIKHGTPRVIQYF. The chain is built from TRBV19 and TRBJ2-4; D possibly matches TRBD1 or TRBD2 (5 bases each). The CDR3 totals 16 residues. V lost 2 bases to trimming and J lost 9 bases, with 20 bases between them. Per germline, CDR1 LNHDA and CDR2 SQIVND (reference sequence).

The chain has TRBV4-1 and TRBJ2-7; D is unclear. This CDR3 spans 15 amino acids. V lost 1 base and J lost 4, with 14 bases in between. The V gene's germline CDR1 is MGHRA and CDR2 YSYEKL. The CDR3, as DNA: TGCGCCAGCAGCCAAGGCCCAGAGCCCCCATACGAGCAGTACTTC. Protein product: CASSQGPEPPYEQYF.

This sequence joins TRBV5-8 and TRBJ2-3; 9 bases align to TRBD2. The length of the CDR3 is 15 residues. Germline-derived CDR1 and CDR2 are SGHTS and YDEGEE. Trimming cost V 7 bases and J 2 bases; bases outside gene matches: 8. Here the CDR3 DNA reads TGTGCCAGCGCGAGACGGACTAGCGACACAGATACGCAGTATTTT. It is translated as CASARRTSDTDTQYF.

The CDR3 DNA is TGTGCCAGCAGCTCGGGGGACAGATCCAACACTGAAGCTTTCTTT. Translation: CASSSGDRSNTEAFF. V and J are TRBV5-8 and TRBJ1-1; TRBD1 matches at 7 bases. The CDR3 consists of 15 residues. V lost 3 bases and J lost 2; bases outside the gene matches: 7. The V gene's germline CDR1 is SGHTS and CDR2 YDEGEE.

This sequence joins TRBV6-5 and TRBJ2-1; 7 bases line up with TRBD2. J lost 10 bases, V lost 7 bases, and 13 bases had no gene match. This CDR3 is built from 14 residues. Per germline, CDR1 MNHEY and CDR2 SVGAGI. CDR3 residues: CASKLGGVNAEQFF. The CDR3 coding sequence is TGTGCCAGCAAATTGGGAGGGGTTAATGCGGAGCAGTTCTTC.

The V gene is TRBV6-1, the J gene TRBJ2-7, with 10 bases matching TRBD2. V trimming: 4 bases; J trimming: 3 bases; junction bases outside the gene matches: 3. Per germline, CDR1 MNHNS and CDR2 SASEGT. This CDR3 contains 14 residues. CDR3 sequence reads: CASSALAGIYEQYF. CDR3 nucleotides: TGTGCCAGCAGTGCACTAGCGGGGATCTACGAGCAGTACTTC.

The CDR3 DNA is TGTGCCAGCAGTGCGGACCCATGGGGCGCCTACACCTTC. It encodes CASSADPWGAYTF. This chain connects TRBV2 to TRBJ1-2, with D possibly TRBD1 on 5 matching bases. The CDR3 extends over 13 amino acids. The ends were cut back, 4 bases at V and 10 bases at J, with 16 bases in the middle. The germline CDR1 and CDR2 sequences are SNHLY and FYNNEI.

This clone came up a few times. The chain's CDR3 is CAIRGIDRGRGGYTF. CDR3 DNA: TGTGCCATCAGGGGGATTGACAGGGGTAGGGGCGGCTACACCTTC. The gene calls are TRBV10-3 and TRBJ1-2; 8 bases map to TRBD1. The CDR3 sequence is 15 residues long. After removal of 6 bases from V and 8 bases from J, the junction contained 14 bases not matched to a gene. Germline CDR1 ENHRY, CDR2 SYGVKD.

V is TRBV6-1 and J is TRBJ2-7; 9 bases agree with TRBD2. V shed 6 bases and J 2 bases; nucleotides not matched to a gene: 2. This CDR3 is built from 13 residues. In germline, CDR1 is MNHNS, CDR2 SASEGT. CDR3 sequence: CASRTSGTYEQYF. CDR3 nucleotide sequence: TGTGCCAGCAGGACTAGCGGCACCTACGAGCAGTACTTC.

The V call is TRBV19, the J call TRBJ1-4, with D possibly matching TRBD1 (6 bases). Germline values: CDR1 LNHDA, CDR2 SQIVND (reference sequence). The V end was cut by 9 bases, the J end by 6 bases, with 14 bases between. This CDR3 is built from 13 residues. The CDR3 DNA reads TGTGCCAGCAACAGGGATAGTTATGAAAAACTGTTTTTT. This codes for CASNRDSYEKLFF.

This clone showed up just once. V and J are TRBV10-2 and TRBJ1-1; TRBD1 agrees at 7 bases. The V and J ends lost 0 bases and 7 bases, in that order; junction bases with no gene match: 14. Germline V lookup: CDR1 WSHSY, CDR2 SAAADI. The CDR3 has 17 amino acids. CDR3 nucleotide sequence: TGCGCCAGCAGTGAGTCAGGACCCGGGACAGTGGGCGATGAAGCTTTCTTT. Protein: CASSESGPGTVGDEAFF.

This chain uses TRBV28 with TRBJ1-4; 9 nucleotides agree with TRBD1. Germline V gene sequence: CDR1 MDHEN, CDR2 SYDVKM. Trimming removed 5 bases from V and 7 bases from J; junction bases left unmatched: 8. The CDR3 is made up of 15 amino acids. This CDR3 is CASSTQQGAGEKLFF. The CDR3 DNA reads TGTGCCAGCAGTACCCAACAGGGGGCTGGTGAAAAACTGTTTTTT.